A single sample gave rise to the 11 T cell receptor beta chains below, sequenced in a study of cytomegalovirus exposure and HLA in healthy donors. PCR involved 60 Vbeta and 13 Jbeta primers. The assay was immunoSEQ multiplex PCR, and TCRdb's table has in-frame clones only and misses some. In the table there are about 200,000 clones, about 72% of which are singletons. Sequencing used PBMCs. These receptors originate from a male donor in good health and CMV-seronegative.

CDR3 in amino acids: CSAAQVANYGYTF. The DNA for the CDR3 is TGCAGCGCCGCGCAGGTAGCTAACTATGGCTACACCTTC. This chain connects TRBV29-1 to TRBJ1-2; D not resolved. This CDR3 is built from 13 residues. Germline V gene lookup returns CDR1 SQVTM and CDR2 ANQGSEA. V lost 7 bases and J 0 bases, leaving 12 bases between the germline ends.

This rearrangement joins TRBV13 to TRBJ2-2; TRBD2 agrees at 9 bases. V dropped 2 bases and J dropped 3; count of bases not matched to a gene: 4. CDR3 length: 16 residues. Germline CDR1 PRHDT, CDR2 FYEKMQ (reference sequence). For the CDR3, the DNA is TGTGCCAGCAGCTTATTGCGGGAGGGCCACACCGGGGAGCTGTTTTTT. Translating it yields CASSLLREGHTGELFF.

The chain combines TRBV7-2 with TRBJ2-2; 8 positions match TRBD2. This CDR3 comprises 15 residues. Germline lookup yields CDR1 SGHTA and CDR2 FQGNSA. Losses at the gene ends were 2 bases for V and 6 bases for J; bases not matched to a gene: 5. For the CDR3, the DNA is TGTGCCAGCAGCTTAAGCGGGAGAAGCGCCGGGGAGCTGTTTTTT. Its translation: CASSLSGRSAGELFF.

The CDR3 loop is CSARDLVEQFF. CDR3 bases: TGCAGTGCTAGAGATCTTGTTGAGCAGTTCTTC. The chain uses TRBV20-1 and TRBJ2-1; unclear D gene. Per germline, CDR1 DFQATT and CDR2 SNEGSKA (reference sequence). This CDR3 comprises 11 residues. The V end lost 0 bases, the J end lost 9 bases, and 6 bases lay between the germline ends.

V is TRBV11-2 and J is TRBJ2-7; 7 bases are shared with TRBD1. Looked up from germline, CDR1 is SGHAT and CDR2 is FQNNGV. V lost 3 bases, J lost 6 bases, and 2 bases stayed unmatched. The CDR3 runs 12 residues. DNA of the CDR3: TGTGCCAGCAGCTTGACAGGGTCCGAGCAGTACTTC. It codes for CASSLTGSEQYF.

The V gene is TRBV19, the J gene TRBJ2-7; 7 positions agree with TRBD2. After removal of 6 bases from V and 7 bases from J, the junction contained 18 bases not matched to a gene. The CDR3 consists of 16 residues. Germline loops: CDR1 LNHDA, CDR2 SQIVND (reference sequence). The CDR3 nucleotides are TGTGCCAGTAGGGGGAGGGTGGGACTATCGACGTGGGAGCAGTACTTC. It translates to CASRGRVGLSTWEQYF.

This rearrangement joins TRBV14 to TRBJ1-1, with 12 nucleotides matching TRBD1. V was clipped by 2 bases and J by 1 base; unmatched bases: 2. CDR1 and CDR2 (germline): SGHDN, FVKESK. The CDR3 extends over 16 amino acids. CDR3 in DNA: TGTGCCAGCAGCCAACTGGGACAGGGGGCGAACACTGAAGCTTTCTTT. Its protein product is CASSQLGQGANTEAFF.

The chain is built from TRBV7-3 and TRBJ2-1, with 10 nucleotides matching TRBD2. With 2 bases clipped from V and 6 bases from J, the junction kept 7 bases outside the gene matches. Germline V CDR1 and CDR2: SGHTA, FQGTGA. CDR3 length equals 16 residues. CDR3 DNA sequence: TGTGCCAGCAGCTTATATTTAGCGGGGGGAGTCAATGAGCAGTTCTTC. Protein sequence: CASSLYLAGGVNEQFF.

The chain employs TRBV5-6 and TRBJ2-7, with unresolved D. V was cut by 0 bases and J by 2 bases, with 6 bases left in between. From germline, CDR1 is SGHDT and CDR2 YYEEEE. The CDR3 has 13 residues. In nucleotides, the CDR3 is TGTGCCAGCAGCTTGGCGGTAGCCTACGAGCAGTACTTC. Residues: CASSLAVAYEQYF.

CDR3 residues: CAWSGLAGEAETQYF. Written as DNA, the CDR3 is TGTGCCTGGAGTGGACTAGCGGGAGAGGCAGAGACCCAGTACTTC. The genes are TRBV30 and TRBJ2-5; TRBD2 matches at 12 bases. With 1 base clipped from V and 4 bases from J, the junction kept 4 bases outside the gene matches. CDR3 length: 15 residues. Germline V gives CDR1 GTSNPN, CDR2 SVGIG (reference sequence).

The chain has TRBV2 and TRBJ2-4; 8 bases align to TRBD1. Germline trimming cut 5 bases from V and 8 bases from J; bases unmatched to any gene: 11. There are 15 residues in the CDR3. CDR1 is SNHLY and CDR2 is FYNNEI in the germline V gene. The CDR3, as DNA: TGTGCCAGCAGTTCACAGGGGGTGATCGGGGACATTCAGTACTTC. The encoded protein is CASSSQGVIGDIQYF.